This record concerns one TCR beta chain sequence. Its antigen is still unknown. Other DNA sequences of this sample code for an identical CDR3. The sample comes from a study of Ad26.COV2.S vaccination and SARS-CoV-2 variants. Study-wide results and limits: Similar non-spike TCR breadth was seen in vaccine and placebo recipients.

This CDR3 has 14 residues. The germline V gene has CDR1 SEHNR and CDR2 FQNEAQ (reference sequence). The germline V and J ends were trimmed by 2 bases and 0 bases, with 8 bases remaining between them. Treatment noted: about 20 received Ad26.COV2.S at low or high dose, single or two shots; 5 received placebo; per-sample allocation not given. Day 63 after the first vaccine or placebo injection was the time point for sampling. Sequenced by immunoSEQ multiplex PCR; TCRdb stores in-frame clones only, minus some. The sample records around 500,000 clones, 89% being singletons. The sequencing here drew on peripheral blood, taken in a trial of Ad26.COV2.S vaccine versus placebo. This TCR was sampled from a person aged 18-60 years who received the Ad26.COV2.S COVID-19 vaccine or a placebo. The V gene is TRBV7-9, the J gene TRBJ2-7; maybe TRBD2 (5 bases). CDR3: CASSLLGSSYEQYF. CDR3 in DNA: TGTGCCAGCAGCTTACTGGGGAGCTCCTACGAGCAGTACTTC.